This T cell receptor beta chain emerged from a study of cytomegalovirus exposure and HLA in healthy donors. As for this clone: Its antigen is unknown.

Vbeta (60) and Jbeta (13) primers were used in the PCR. Measured with immunoSEQ multiplex PCR; TCRdb has only the in-frame clones, and not every one. The sample yields under 200,000 clones, around two thirds seen once. The CDR3 loop spans 16 amino acids. Germline CDR1 SEHNR, CDR2 FQNEAQ (reference sequence). General study findings and limits: According to the study, approximately 150 TCR beta chains were cytomegalovirus-associated.

This receptor was obtained from a man over 45 in good health and CMV-seronegative. The sample comprised PBMCs. The chain joins TRBV7-9 to TRBJ2-5; 8 positions agree with TRBD1. The better agreement between TRBJ2-7 and the DNA end casts doubt on the J call. The DNA of the CDR3 is TGTGCCAGCAGCCCCACGAGGACAGGGAAAGGGTTCGAGCAGTACTTC. Translating gives CASSPTRTGKGFEQYF.